One T cell receptor beta chain is described in this entry. This specimen belongs to a study of blood T cell repertoires in COVID-19. On the study more broadly: Spain, Italy and the United States supplied samples that represented acute and convalescent COVID-19.

The participants were between about 18 and 90 years old and came from under 25 US areas. CDR1 is MNHEY and CDR2 is SVGAGI in the germline V gene. This CDR3 is 15 amino acids long. The junction had 6 bases not matched to a gene; V was cut back by 2 bases and J by 2 bases. Data came from immunoSEQ multiplex PCR; TCRdb stores just in-frame clones and leaves some out. The repertoire holds under 200,000 clones, with roughly nine tenths as singletons. This rearrangement joins TRBV6-5 to TRBJ2-7; 7 positions agree with TRBD1. The sequenced sample consisted of PBMCs or T cells enriched from blood (not recorded which). The origin of this receptor is a woman between 40 and 50 years old in a cohort exposed to, infected with or recovered from COVID-19 (not recorded which). CDR3 DNA sequence: TGTGCCAGCAGTTACACGGGGACAGCCACCTACGAGCAGTACTTC. Protein sequence: CASSYTGTATYEQYF.